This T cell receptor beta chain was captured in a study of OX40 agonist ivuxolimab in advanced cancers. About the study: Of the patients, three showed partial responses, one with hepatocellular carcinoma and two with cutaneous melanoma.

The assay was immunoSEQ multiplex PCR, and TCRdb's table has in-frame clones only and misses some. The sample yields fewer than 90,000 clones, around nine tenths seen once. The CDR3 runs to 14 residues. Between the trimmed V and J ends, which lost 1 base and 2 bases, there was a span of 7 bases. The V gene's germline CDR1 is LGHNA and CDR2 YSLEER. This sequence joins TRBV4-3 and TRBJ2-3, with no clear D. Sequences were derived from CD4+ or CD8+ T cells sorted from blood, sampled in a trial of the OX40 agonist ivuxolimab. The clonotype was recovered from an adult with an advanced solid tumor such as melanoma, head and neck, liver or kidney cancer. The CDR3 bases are TGCGCCAGCAGCCAAGGGCTCCTCACAGATACGCAGTATTTT. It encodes CASSQGLLTDTQYF.